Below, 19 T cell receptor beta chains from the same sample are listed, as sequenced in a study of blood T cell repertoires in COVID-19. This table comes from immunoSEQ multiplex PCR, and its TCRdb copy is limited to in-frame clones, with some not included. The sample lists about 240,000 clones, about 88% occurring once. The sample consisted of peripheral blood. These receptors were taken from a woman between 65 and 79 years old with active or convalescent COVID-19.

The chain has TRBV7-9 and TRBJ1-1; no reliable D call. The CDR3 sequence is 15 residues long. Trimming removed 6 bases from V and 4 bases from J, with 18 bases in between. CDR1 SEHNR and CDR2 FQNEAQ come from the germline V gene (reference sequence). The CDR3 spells CASSFSVTGITEAFF. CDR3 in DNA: TGTGCCAGCAGTTTCTCCGTAACGGGAATCACTGAAGCTTTCTTT.

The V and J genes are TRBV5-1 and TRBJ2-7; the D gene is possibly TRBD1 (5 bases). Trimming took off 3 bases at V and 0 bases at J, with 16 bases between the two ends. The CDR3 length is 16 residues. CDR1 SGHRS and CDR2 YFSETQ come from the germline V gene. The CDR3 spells CASSSGGAQSSYEQYF. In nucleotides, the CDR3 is TGCGCCAGCAGCTCAGGTGGGGCACAGTCCTCCTACGAGCAGTACTTC.

For the CDR3, the DNA is TGCAGCGGTGGACAGGGGGAAAAACTGTTTTTT. It specifies CSGGQGEKLFF. The chain recombines TRBV29-1 with TRBJ1-4; 9 bases are shared with TRBD1. The germline V gene encodes CDR1 SQVTM and CDR2 ANQGSEA. Trimming took 7 bases from V and 8 from J; bases not matched to a gene: 2. The CDR3 extends over 11 amino acids.

Written as DNA, the CDR3 is TGTGCCTCGACCCGGGACACAGACGAGCAGTTCTTC. It codes for CASTRDTDEQFF. This chain connects TRBV3-1 (or the pseudogene TRBV3-2) to TRBJ2-1, with D perhaps TRBD1 (6 bases). The CDR3 runs to 12 residues. The V end was cut by 11 bases, the J end by 10 bases, with 18 bases between. Germline V gene sequence: CDR1 LGHDT, CDR2 YNNKEL (reference sequence).

The CDR3 DNA is TGTGCCAGCTCACCACGGGCAGGGGATGAAAAACTGTTTTTT. Protein product: CASSPRAGDEKLFF. This chain links TRBV18 with TRBJ1-4; maybe TRBD1 (6 bases). The CDR3 is made up of 14 amino acids. Germline lookup yields CDR1 KGHSH and CDR2 LQKENI. Trimming took 1 base from V and 6 from J, leaving 9 bases between them.

The CDR3 protein is CATSGPPQGSEQFF. The CDR3 region has the DNA TGTGCCACCAGTGGACCGCCACAGGGGTCTGAGCAGTTCTTC. The gene calls are TRBV24-1 and TRBJ2-1, with 7 bases identical to TRBD1. V shed 5 bases, J shed 9 bases, and the junction held 9 bases outside the gene matches. Germline CDR1 and CDR2: KGHDR and SFDVKD. This CDR3 comprises 14 residues.

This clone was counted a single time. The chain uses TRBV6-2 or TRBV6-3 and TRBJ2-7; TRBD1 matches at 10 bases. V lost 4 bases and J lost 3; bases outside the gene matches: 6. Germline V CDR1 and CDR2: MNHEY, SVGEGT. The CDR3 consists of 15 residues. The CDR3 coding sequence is TGTGCCAGCAGTTCCCGGGACAGGGGATTCTACGAGCAGTACTTC. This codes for CASSSRDRGFYEQYF.

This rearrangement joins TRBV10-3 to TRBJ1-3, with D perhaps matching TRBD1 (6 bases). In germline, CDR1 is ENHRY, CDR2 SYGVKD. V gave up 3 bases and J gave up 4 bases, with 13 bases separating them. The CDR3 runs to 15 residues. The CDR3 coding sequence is TGTGCCATCAGTGATATGCAGGGGTACGGAAACACCATATATTTT. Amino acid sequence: CAISDMQGYGNTIYF.

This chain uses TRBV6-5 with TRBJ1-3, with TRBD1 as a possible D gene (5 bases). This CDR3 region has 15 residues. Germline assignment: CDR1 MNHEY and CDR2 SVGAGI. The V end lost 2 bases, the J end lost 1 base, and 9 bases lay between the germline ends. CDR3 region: CASSYRGPSGNTIYF. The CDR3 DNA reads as TGTGCCAGCAGTTACAGGGGTCCTTCTGGAAACACCATATATTTT.

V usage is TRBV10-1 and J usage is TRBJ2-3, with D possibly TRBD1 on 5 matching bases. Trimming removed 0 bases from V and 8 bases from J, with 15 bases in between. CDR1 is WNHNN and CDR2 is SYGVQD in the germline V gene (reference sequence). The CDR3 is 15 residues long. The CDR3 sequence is CASSESSGLKATQYF. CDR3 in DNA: TGCGCCAGCAGTGAGTCTTCAGGGTTGAAGGCTACGCAGTATTTT.

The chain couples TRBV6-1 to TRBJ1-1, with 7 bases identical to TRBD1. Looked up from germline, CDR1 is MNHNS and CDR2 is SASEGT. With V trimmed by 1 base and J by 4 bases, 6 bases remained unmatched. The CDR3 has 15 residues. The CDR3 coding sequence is TGTGCCAGCAGTGAAGAAGGGGGCCGGGGCACTGAAGCTTTCTTT. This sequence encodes CASSEEGGRGTEAFF.

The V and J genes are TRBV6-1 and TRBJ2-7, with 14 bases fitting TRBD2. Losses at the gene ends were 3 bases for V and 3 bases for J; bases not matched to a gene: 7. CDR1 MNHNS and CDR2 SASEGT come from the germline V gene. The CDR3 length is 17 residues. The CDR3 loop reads CASSDGTSGGILYEQYF. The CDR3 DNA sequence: TGTGCCAGCAGTGACGGGACTAGCGGGGGTATTCTCTACGAGCAGTACTTC.

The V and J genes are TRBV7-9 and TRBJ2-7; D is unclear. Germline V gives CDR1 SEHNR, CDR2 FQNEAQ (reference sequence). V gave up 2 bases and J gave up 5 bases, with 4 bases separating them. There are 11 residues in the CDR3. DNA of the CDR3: TGTGCCAGCAGCTTATTCGACGAGCAGTACTTC. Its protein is CASSLFDEQYF.

DNA of the CDR3: TGTGCCAGCAGCTTAGATGAACGGCTAGCGGACCTCCGAAGCTCCTACAATGAGCAGTTCTTC. Translated, it gives CASSLDERLADLRSSYNEQFF. V usage is TRBV13 and J usage is TRBJ2-1, with TRBD2 matching 7 bases. The CDR3 runs 21 residues. The J segment lost 0 bases and the V segment lost 1 base, leaving 18 bases of the junction unmatched. Germline CDR1 and CDR2: PRHDT and FYEKMQ (reference sequence).

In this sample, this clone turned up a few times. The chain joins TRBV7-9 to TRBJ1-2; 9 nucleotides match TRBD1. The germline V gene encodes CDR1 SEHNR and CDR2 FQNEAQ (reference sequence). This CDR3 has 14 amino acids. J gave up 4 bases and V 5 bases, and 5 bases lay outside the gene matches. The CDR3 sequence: CASSPDRGGYGYTF. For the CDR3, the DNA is TGTGCCAGCAGCCCGGACAGGGGAGGCTATGGCTACACCTTC.

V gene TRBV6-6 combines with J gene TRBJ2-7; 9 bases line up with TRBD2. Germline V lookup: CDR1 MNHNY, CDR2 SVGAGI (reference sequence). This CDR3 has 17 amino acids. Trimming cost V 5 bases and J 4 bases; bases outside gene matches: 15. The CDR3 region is CASSPPLLAGARYEQYF. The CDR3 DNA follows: TGTGCCAGCAGTCCCCCTCTGTTAGCGGGGGCCCGTTACGAGCAGTACTTC.

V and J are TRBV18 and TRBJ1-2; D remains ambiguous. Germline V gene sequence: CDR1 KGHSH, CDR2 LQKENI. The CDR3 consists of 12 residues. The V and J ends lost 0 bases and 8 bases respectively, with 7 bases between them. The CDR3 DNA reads TGTGCCAGCTCACCACCGTCGTTCGGCTACACCTTC. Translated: CASSPPSFGYTF.

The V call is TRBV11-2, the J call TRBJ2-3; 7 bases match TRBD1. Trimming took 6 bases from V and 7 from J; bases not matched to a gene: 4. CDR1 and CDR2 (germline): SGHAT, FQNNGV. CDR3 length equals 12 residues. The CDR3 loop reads CASSSQGNTQYF. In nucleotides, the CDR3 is TGTGCCAGCAGTTCACAGGGGAATACGCAGTATTTT.

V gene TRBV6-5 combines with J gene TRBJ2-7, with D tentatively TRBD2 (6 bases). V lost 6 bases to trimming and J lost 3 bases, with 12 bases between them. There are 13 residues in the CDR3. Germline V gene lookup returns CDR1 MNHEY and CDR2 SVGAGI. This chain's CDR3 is CASSPGLYYEQYF. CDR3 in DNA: TGTGCCAGCAGCCCGGGACTGTACTACGAGCAGTACTTC.